This is a list of T cell receptor beta chains from one sample in a study of T cells in localized non-small cell lung cancer. Generated by immunoSEQ multiplex PCR, the TCRdb table keeps only in-frame clones and is missing some. Of over 6,000 clones in the sample, approximately 93% were seen once. The specimen was peripheral blood, collected before any cancer treatment. The receptors originated from a woman aged 35 to 75 with stage I lung adenocarcinoma. Both conserved end residues are part of each CDR3. Rows give clone size only sometimes, using once, few, many, or a class for an expanded clone.

abundance | j_gene | v_gene | CDR3aa
NA | TRBJ2-3 | TRBV4-1 | CASSQARLAGGPDTQYF
NA | TRBJ1-1 | TRBV5-5 | CASSLAGGRSTEAFF
NA | TRBJ2-3 | TRBV9 | CASGKDGNTDTQYF
NA | TRBJ2-7 | TRBV5-1 | CASSIAGETYEQYF
NA | TRBJ2-5 | TRBV10-3 | CAISESGLAGTFQETQYF
NA | TRBJ1-1 | TRBV18 | CASSPGRRSNTEAFF
once | TRBJ2-7 | TRBV12-5 | CASGLGQGIGQYF
NA | TRBJ1-2 | TRBV10-1 | CASSPGGVYGYTF
NA | TRBJ1-4 | TRBV5-1 | CASRPQGGGTNEKLFF
once | TRBJ1-2 | TRBV14 | CASSQGRGYGYTF
NA | TRBJ2-4 | TRBV15 | CATSRDQGIAKNIQYF
NA | TRBJ2-1 | TRBV28 | CASRAGGQYNEQFF
NA | TRBJ1-5 | TRBV5-1 | CASSPGPTGQGRNQPQHF
NA | TRBJ2-7 | TRBV7-8 | CASSFDRHEQYF
NA | TRBJ2-5 | TRBV18 | CASSPGLAGGETQYF
NA | TRBJ1-5 | TRBV12-5 | CASGSRNQPQHF
NA | TRBJ2-7 | TRBV15 | CATSRDGSDSYEQYF
NA | TRBJ1-1 | TRBV4-1 | CASSPPAWGGGAAMNTEAFF
few | TRBJ1-3 | TRBV30 | CAWTESGNTIYF
NA | TRBJ2-3 | TRBV2 | CASRTWGTSGSTDTQYF
NA | TRBJ2-5 | TRBV19 | CASTMPGRRGFLGETQYF
once | TRBJ2-1 | TRBV5-6 | CASSFLGAGLRGYNEQFF
NA | TRBJ2-2 | TRBV5-1 | CASLRQPDTGELFF
NA | TRBJ2-7 | TRBV6-1 | CASSEMGQGWYEQYF
few | TRBJ2-7 | TRBV7-2 | CASSLEDFYEQYF
once | TRBJ1-1 | TRBV18 | CASSPTTALNTEAFF
NA | TRBJ1-4 | TRBV27 | CASSSRTGGDNEKLFF
NA | TRBJ1-2 | TRBV10-1 | CASSEQGNYGYTF
NA | TRBJ2-2 | TRBV29-1 | CSVDRQGTGELFF
NA | TRBJ1-5 | TRBV4-1 | CASSQVSFVQPQHF
NA | TRBJ2-3 | TRBV5-1 | CASSPMPGLATDTQYF
NA | TRBJ2-5 | TRBV19 | CASSIGTGIGETQYF
NA | TRBJ2-2 | TRBV7-2 | CASSLSRGELFF
NA | TRBJ2-2 | TRBV4-2 | CASSQEFRGYNGELFF
NA | TRBJ1-3 | TRBV7-2 | CASSFLLSSGNTIYF
NA | TRBJ2-3 | TRBV9 | CASSARGQQGTDTQYF
NA | TRBJ1-4 | TRBV5-4 | CASSLATGSLAGEKLFF